These 7 T cell receptor beta chains originate from one sample sequenced in a study of control samples from healthy donors and cancer patients. Clones were sequenced by immunoSEQ multiplex PCR, and TCRdb holds only the in-frame ones, with some missing. This table holds 150,000 or so clones, 85% to 90% found once. Sequencing was carried out using blood. The receptor set was obtained from a woman in her thirties in good health.

The chain has TRBV2 and TRBJ2-7, with D perhaps TRBD1 or TRBD2 (5 bases each). V was clipped by 4 bases and J by 11 bases, with 18 bases between them. The CDR3 is 13 residues long. In germline, CDR1 is SNHLY, CDR2 FYNNEI. The CDR3 is CASSAEGPTFKYF. CDR3 bases: TGTGCCAGCAGTGCTGAGGGACCGACCTTCAAGTACTTC. The whole variable domain, filled in from reference TRBV2 and TRBJ2-7, reads EPEVTQTPSHQVTQMGQEVILRCVPISNHLYFYWYRQILGQKVEFLVSFYNNEISEKSEIFDDQFSVERPDGSNFTLKIRSTKLEDSAMYFCASSAEGPTFKYFGPGTRLTVT.

This sequence joins TRBV13 and TRBJ2-7, with 7 bases fitting TRBD1. The CDR3 totals 15 residues. Germline trimming cut 6 bases from V and 0 bases from J; bases unmatched to any gene: 8. Germline CDR1 PRHDT, CDR2 FYEKMQ (reference sequence). This chain's CDR3 is CASRAYGDSSYEQYF. CDR3 DNA sequence: TGTGCCAGCAGAGCTTACGGGGACAGCTCCTACGAGCAGTACTTC.

The V call is TRBV3-1 (or the pseudogene TRBV3-2), the J call TRBJ2-1; a possible D gene is TRBD1 (6 bases). Germline V lookup: CDR1 LGHDT, CDR2 YNNKEL (reference sequence). V was cut by 1 base and J by 8 bases, with 18 bases left in between. This CDR3 has 16 residues. For the CDR3, the DNA is TGTGCCAGCAGCCAAGTAACGCAGGGGTTCAGGGATGAGCAGTTCTTC. Amino acid sequence: CASSQVTQGFRDEQFF.

The chain couples TRBV15 to TRBJ1-1, with 8 bases fitting TRBD1. Trimming took 4 bases from V and 1 from J; bases not matched to a gene: 11. CDR3 length: 17 amino acids. Germline CDR1 LNHNV, CDR2 YYDKDF (reference sequence). CDR3 residues: CATSTDRGGIRNTEAFF. The DNA for the CDR3 is TGTGCCACCAGCACTGACAGGGGTGGTATAAGGAACACTGAAGCTTTCTTT.

The chain carries TRBV4-1 and TRBJ2-1, with a possible D match to TRBD2 (6 bases). Germline lookup yields CDR1 MGHRA and CDR2 YSYEKL. Trimming took 1 base from V and 6 from J, leaving 16 bases between them. This CDR3 is 16 amino acids long. CDR3 bases: TGCGCCAGCAGCCAAGTGCTAGCGCTGCCCCCCAATGAGCAGTTCTTC. This translates into CASSQVLALPPNEQFF.

This clone occurred once. The J gene is TRBJ1-2, the V gene TRBV20-1, with D possibly TRBD1 on 5 matching bases. This CDR3 has 16 residues. Germline lookup yields CDR1 DFQATT and CDR2 SNEGSKA (reference sequence). Trimming shortened V by 3 bases and J by 2 bases, and 19 bases separated the two germline ends. CDR3 in amino acids: CSASLNTAGQNYGYTF. CDR3 DNA: TGCAGTGCTAGTCTAAACACCGCGGGGCAGAACTATGGCTACACCTTC.

The chain employs TRBV24-1 and TRBJ2-5; 10 bases agree with TRBD1. CDR3 size: 13 residues. V lost 10 bases, J lost 4 bases, and 5 bases stayed unmatched. In germline, CDR1 is KGHDR, CDR2 SFDVKD. The DNA of the CDR3 is TGTGCCACAGCGACAGGGGGCGGAGAGACCCAGTACTTC. Amino acids: CATATGGGETQYF.